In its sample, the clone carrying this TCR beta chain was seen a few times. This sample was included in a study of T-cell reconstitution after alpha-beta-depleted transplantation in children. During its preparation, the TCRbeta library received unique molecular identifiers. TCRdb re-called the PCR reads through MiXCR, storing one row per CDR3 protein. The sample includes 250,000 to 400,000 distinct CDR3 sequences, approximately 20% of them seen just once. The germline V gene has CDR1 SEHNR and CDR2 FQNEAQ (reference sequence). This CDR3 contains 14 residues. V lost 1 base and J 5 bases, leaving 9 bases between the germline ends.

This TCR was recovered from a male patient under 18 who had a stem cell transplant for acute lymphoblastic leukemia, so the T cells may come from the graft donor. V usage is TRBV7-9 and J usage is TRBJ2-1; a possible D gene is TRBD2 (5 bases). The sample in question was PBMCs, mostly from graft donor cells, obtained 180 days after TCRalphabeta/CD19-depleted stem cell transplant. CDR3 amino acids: CASSLVEVNNEQFF. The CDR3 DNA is TGTGCCAGCAGCTTAGTGGAGGTTAACAATGAGCAGTTCTTC. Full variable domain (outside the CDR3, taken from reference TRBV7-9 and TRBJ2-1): DTGVSQNPRHKITKRGQNVTFRCDPISEHNRLYWYRQTLGQGPEFLTYFQNEAQLEKSRLLSDRFSAERPKGSFSTLEIQRTEQGDSAMYLCASSLVEVNNEQFFGPGTRLTVL.